This T cell receptor beta chain was identified during a study of chemoradiotherapy in HPV16-positive cancers. The ends were cut back, 5 bases at V and 4 bases at J, with 17 bases in the middle. Germline assignment: CDR1 MDHEN and CDR2 SYDVKM. This CDR3 is 15 amino acids long. Clones were read by immunoSEQ multiplex PCR, and TCRdb kept only the in-frame ones, dropping some. Of 29,000 or so clones listed, 91% were seen once; the top ten hold about 20%. Specimen: blood, collected from a patient who underwent chemoradiotherapy. This TCR derives from a human donor with HPV-associated anogenital cancer. This chain links TRBV28 with TRBJ1-2; D uncertain. CDR3 sequence (DNA): TGTGCCAGCAGTGCCCCCGCAGGAGGGAGCTATGGCTACACCTTC. Protein sequence: CASSAPAGGSYGYTF.